The 15 T cell receptor beta chains given below trace back to one sample, sequenced in a study of T cells in Graves' hyperthyroidism and ophthalmopathy. Template material for amplifying TCR beta CDR3 regions consisted of RNA transcripts. During a first-round RT-PCR of the TCR CDR3, the HTBI primer set was used. MiXCR, run by TCRdb on the multiplex PCR reads, gives a single entry per CDR3 protein. The table records about 330,000 distinct CDR3 sequences, roughly 15% of them present only once. Sequenced: blood. The origin of the receptors is a woman in her thirties or forties with Graves' ophthalmopathy.

This clonotype was detected ten times or more. The chain is built from TRBV12-3 or TRBV12-4 and TRBJ2-3; 11 bases are a match to TRBD2. V shed 1 base and J 2 bases; nucleotides not matched to a gene: 5. The CDR3 length is 17 residues. CDR3 region: CASSLVGTSGLTDTQYF. CDR3 DNA: TGTGCCAGCAGTTTAGTGGGGACTAGCGGTCTCACAGATACGCAGTATTTT.

In its sample, this clonotype was seen many times. The chain employs TRBV6-1 and TRBJ2-4; a possible D gene is TRBD1 (5 bases). The CDR3 length is 15 residues. Trimming took off 2 bases at V and 2 bases at J, with 10 bases between the two ends. CDR1 and CDR2 from the germline V gene are MNHNS and SASEGT. The CDR3, as DNA: TGTGCCAGCAGTGAATATGGGGCACCCAAAAACATTCAGTACTTC. The encoded protein is CASSEYGAPKNIQYF.

This clonotype has at least ten counts. The chain uses TRBV2 and TRBJ2-1, with D perhaps matching TRBD1 (5 bases). The germline gives CDR1 SNHLY, CDR2 FYNNEI. Trimming left V 7 bases short and J 7 bases short, with 11 bases between. The CDR3 extends over 12 amino acids. The CDR3 region is CASNTGGNEQFF. DNA of the CDR3: TGTGCCAGCAATACAGGTGGGAATGAGCAGTTCTTC.

This chain uses TRBV13 with TRBJ2-1; TRBD1 might be the D (5 bases). V was cut by 5 bases and J by 2 bases, with 10 bases left in between. Germline V CDR1 and CDR2: PRHDT, FYEKMQ (reference sequence). The CDR3 loop spans 14 amino acids. The CDR3 bases are TGTGCCAGCAGCCACGACAGAGCCTACAATGAGCAGTTCTTC. This encodes CASSHDRAYNEQFF.

This clonotype came up a few times. The genes are TRBV3-1 and TRBJ1-6, with 7 bases aligning to TRBD1. The V and J ends lost 1 base and 7 bases, in that order; junction bases with no gene match: 7. CDR3 length: 16 residues. The germline V gene has CDR1 LGHDT and CDR2 YNNKEL (reference sequence). The CDR3 nucleotides are TGTGCCAGCAGCCAAGCTTTTTCCAGGGGGAATTCACCCCTCCACTTT. It translates to CASSQAFSRGNSPLHF. The full variable domain, in which reference TRBV3-1 and TRBJ1-6 provide the parts outside the CDR3, is DTAVSQTPKYLVTQMGNDKSIKCEQNLGHDTMYWYKQDSKKFLKIMFSYNNKELIINETVPNRFSPKSPDKAHLNLHINSLELGDSAVYFCASSQAFSRGNSPLHFGNGTRLTVT.

The chain employs TRBV4-1 and TRBJ1-2; D unclear. The CDR3 has 15 amino acids. Germline V gives CDR1 MGHRA, CDR2 YSYEKL. The V and J ends lost 1 base and 2 bases respectively, with 11 bases between them. The CDR3 loop reads CASSQVLGGNYGYTF. The CDR3 coding sequence is TGCGCCAGCAGCCAAGTTTTAGGAGGGAACTATGGCTACACCTTC.

V and J are TRBV12-3 or TRBV12-4 and TRBJ1-2; TRBD1 matches at 8 bases. The CDR3 runs 12 residues. J was trimmed by 11 bases and V by 3 bases; bases with no gene match: 5. In DNA, the CDR3 is TGTGCCAGCAGTTTGGGTCAGGGGGCTTACACCTTC. Translated: CASSLGQGAYTF.

This clonotype was seen at least ten times. V usage is TRBV7-2 and J usage is TRBJ2-3; no firm D call. Germline loops: CDR1 SGHTA, CDR2 FQGNSA. Trimming left V 5 bases short and J 1 base short, with 10 bases between. There are 14 residues in the CDR3. CDR3 protein: CASSPRARTDTQYF. In DNA form, the CDR3 reads TGTGCCAGCAGCCCCCGGGCCCGCACAGATACGCAGTATTTT.

This clonotype was seen at least ten times. In DNA, the CDR3 is TGCAGTGTCCCAGACAGAGTAAAAGAGACCCAGTACTTC. Protein sequence: CSVPDRVKETQYF. The rearrangement uses TRBV20-1 and TRBJ2-5, with D tentatively TRBD1 (5 bases). CDR3 length: 13 residues. V was clipped by 7 bases and J by 3 bases, with 15 bases between them. From germline, CDR1 is DFQATT and CDR2 SNEGSKA (reference sequence).

This clonotype was counted many times. The chain uses TRBV5-6 and TRBJ2-7, with D unclear. Germline V gives CDR1 SGHDT, CDR2 YYEEEE. This CDR3 is built from 12 residues. Trimming cost V 4 bases and J 3 bases, with 8 bases left between them. CDR3 protein: CASSQKYYEQYF. The CDR3 coding sequence is TGTGCCAGCAGCCAAAAATACTACGAGCAGTACTTC.

Only a few counts were recorded for this clonotype. The chain couples TRBV3-1 to TRBJ2-3; D may be TRBD2 (7 bases). The CDR3 totals 18 residues. The V gene lost 1 base and the J gene lost 3 bases, with 20 bases spanning the gap. Germline loops: CDR1 LGHDT, CDR2 YNNKEL (reference sequence). The CDR3 loop is CASSQALLRGALTDTQYF. The CDR3 DNA sequence: TGTGCCAGCAGCCAAGCCCTCCTCCGGGGGGCGCTGACAGATACGCAGTATTTT.

This clonotype was observed a few times. V gene TRBV24-1 combines with J gene TRBJ2-2; D is possibly TRBD1 (6 bases). The CDR3 is 15 amino acids. V was trimmed by 0 bases and J by 8 bases, leaving 12 bases between them. The germline V gene encodes CDR1 KGHDR and CDR2 SFDVKD. CDR3 residues: CATSDLGRGSGELFF. The CDR3 nucleotides are TGTGCCACCAGTGATTTGGGCAGGGGTTCAGGGGAGCTGTTTTTT.

This clonotype was seen repeatedly, ten times or more. This sequence joins TRBV6-1 and TRBJ1-1; 9 bases align to TRBD1. Germline lookup yields CDR1 MNHNS and CDR2 SASEGT. The J segment lost 0 bases and the V segment lost 3 bases, leaving 8 bases of the junction unmatched. The CDR3 runs 17 residues. The CDR3 region has the DNA TGTGCCAGCAGTGACCTGGACAGGGGTAGCATGAACACTGAAGCTTTCTTT. Translation: CASSDLDRGSMNTEAFF.

The chain joins TRBV7-2 to TRBJ2-3; TRBD1 aligns across 8 bases. V dropped 5 bases and J dropped 1; count of bases not matched to a gene: 5. The CDR3 totals 15 residues. Germline CDR1 reads SGHTA; CDR2 reads FQGNSA. CDR3 loop: CASSPPGQGTDTQYF. As DNA, the CDR3 is TGTGCCAGCAGCCCACCGGGACAGGGCACAGATACGCAGTATTTT.

This clonotype has only a few counts. The gene calls are TRBV7-2 and TRBJ1-4; no reliable D call. Germline CDR1 is SGHTA and CDR2 is FQGNSA. This CDR3 contains 16 residues. V lost 0 bases and J lost 0, with 8 bases in between. The CDR3 DNA sequence: TGTGCCAGCAGCTTAGCCAGTGTTGCAACTAATGAAAAACTGTTTTTT. Amino acid sequence: CASSLASVATNEKLFF.